The T cell receptor beta chain described here comes from a study of beta chain features in type 1 diabetes. Isolated RNA was reverse transcribed in full, so expressed TCRB transcripts were sequenced. Clones were read by immunoSEQ multiplex PCR, and TCRdb kept only the in-frame ones, dropping some. The sample shows a few hundred thousand clones, around 14% of them seen only once. Overall study findings and caveats: Moderate but significant shortening of TCRB CDR3s was recorded in all four CD4+ subsets from Type 1 diabetes patients.

CDR1 is SGHRS, CDR2 YFSETQ, per germline. The CDR3 loop spans 14 amino acids. The V and J ends lost 0 bases and 8 bases, in that order; junction bases with no gene match: 7. As to this clone: The antigen remains unidentified.

Sequencing was done on a sample of naive CD4+ T cells from blood. The chain uses TRBV5-1 and TRBJ1-2; TRBD1 agrees at 7 bases. The TCR was taken from a man aged 25 to 45 with type 1 diabetes. The CDR3 nucleotides read TGCGCCAGCAGCTTGGATGTGACAGGGAACGGCTACACCTTC. Amino acid sequence: CASSLDVTGNGYTF.